The 21 T cell receptor beta chains presented below share a single source sample, sequenced in a study of cytotoxic CD8 clonotypes in ibrutinib-treated CLL. The method was immunoSEQ multiplex PCR; TCRdb's version includes in-frame clones alone and lacks a portion of them. Found here are around 130,000 clones, less than 90% of them singletons; the top ten hold 3.3%. The sequences come from PBMCs, collected after 24 months of ibrutinib treatment. Receptor source: a human donor with chronic lymphocytic leukemia.

CDR3 protein: CASSRDRGLRTGELFF. CDR3 nucleotides: TGTGCCAGCAGCCGGGACAGGGGGCTGAGAACCGGGGAGCTGTTTTTT. The V call is TRBV5-5, the J call TRBJ2-2; TRBD1 matches 12 bases. Losses at the gene ends were 4 bases for V and 5 bases for J; bases not matched to a gene: 6. CDR3 length equals 16 residues. The germline V gene has CDR1 SGHKS and CDR2 YYEKEE (reference sequence).

A remark on this clone: At one end the junction does not follow the germline gene, possibly because of a read error. V and J are TRBV2 and TRBJ2-4; D may match TRBD1 or TRBD2 (5 bases each). This CDR3 region has 11 residues. CDR1 and CDR2 from the germline V gene are SNHLY and FYNNEI. The CDR3 spells CASSQGPHPIF. For the CDR3, the DNA is TGTGCCAGCAGTCAGGGACCCCATCCCATTTTC.

Turning to this clone: This specimen includes other DNA sequences encoding the same CDR3. This rearrangement joins TRBV27 to TRBJ1-1, with D possibly being TRBD1 (5 bases). The CDR3 length is 14 residues. Trimming took off 3 bases at V and 0 bases at J, with 8 bases between the two ends. CDR1 and CDR2 (germline): MNHEY, SMNVEV (reference sequence). CDR3 sequence (DNA): TGTGCCAGCAGTTTGGGACGGTTGAACACTGAAGCTTTCTTT. Translation: CASSLGRLNTEAFF.

This chain connects TRBV27 to TRBJ2-7, with 8 bases that match TRBD2. In germline, CDR1 is MNHEY, CDR2 SMNVEV (reference sequence). V lost 5 bases, J lost 4 bases, and 13 bases stayed unmatched. The CDR3 is 16 amino acids. CDR3 region: CASSRPSGGGLYEQYF. CDR3 sequence (DNA): TGTGCCAGCAGTAGACCGTCGGGCGGGGGGCTATACGAGCAGTACTTC.

This sequence joins TRBV6-1 and TRBJ1-2; 7 nucleotides align to TRBD1. Germline V gene sequence: CDR1 MNHNS, CDR2 SASEGT. The trim removed 4 bases at V and 4 bases at J, leaving 6 bases unmatched. The CDR3 runs to 14 residues. CDR3: CASSATGQLYGYTF. CDR3 DNA: TGTGCCAGCAGTGCCACGGGACAGCTCTATGGCTACACCTTC.

This chain joins TRBV7-2 and TRBJ2-7, with D tentatively TRBD2 (6 bases). The CDR3 is made up of 14 amino acids. Germline V lookup: CDR1 SGHTA, CDR2 FQGNSA. V lost 1 base and J 7 bases, leaving 14 bases between the germline ends. The CDR3 DNA sequence: TGTGCCAGCAGCTTAGAGGCGGGGCGTCGGGAGCAGTACTTC. As protein: CASSLEAGRREQYF.

The chain is built from TRBV7-2 and TRBJ1-2; perhaps TRBD1 as D (6 bases). Trimming stripped 5 bases from V and 6 bases from J, with 19 bases between. Germline V gene sequence: CDR1 SGHTA, CDR2 FQGNSA. The CDR3 loop spans 15 amino acids. The CDR3 loop reads CASSPDRQVDNGYTF. In nucleotides, the CDR3 is TGTGCCAGCAGCCCTGACCGACAGGTGGATAATGGCTACACCTTC.

The V call is TRBV5-1, the J call TRBJ2-7; D tentatively fits TRBD1 or TRBD2 (5 bases each). This CDR3 spans 16 amino acids. Looked up from germline, CDR1 is SGHRS and CDR2 is YFSETQ. V was shortened by 0 bases and J by 7 bases, with 20 bases between the two germline ends. CDR3 residues: CASSLALGAFTREQYF. CDR3 nucleotide sequence: TGCGCCAGCAGCTTGGCATTAGGGGCCTTCACTAGGGAGCAGTACTTC.

The chain combines TRBV4-2 with TRBJ2-4, with TRBD1 as a possible D gene (5 bases). The germline CDR1 and CDR2 sequences are LGHNA and YNFKEQ. The CDR3 totals 16 residues. Trimming took off 0 bases at V and 9 bases at J, with 18 bases between the two ends. CDR3 DNA sequence: TGTGCCAGCAGCCAAGATAAAACAGGTCCCCCAATCATTCAGTACTTC. This sequence encodes CASSQDKTGPPIIQYF.

The gene calls are TRBV19 and TRBJ2-1; TRBD2 agrees at 7 bases. Germline V lookup: CDR1 LNHDA, CDR2 SQIVND (reference sequence). The CDR3 length is 16 residues. J lost 7 bases, V lost 3 bases, and 12 bases had no gene match. The CDR3 nucleotides are TGTGCCAGTAGTATTAGGGCCCTAGCGGCTCAGAATGAGCAGTTCTTC. It codes for CASSIRALAAQNEQFF.

V is TRBV7-2 and J is TRBJ1-5; 7 positions agree with TRBD1. CDR3 length: 15 amino acids. After removal of 5 bases from V and 4 bases from J, the junction contained 8 bases not matched to a gene. Germline CDR1 reads SGHTA; CDR2 reads FQGNSA. The CDR3 DNA follows: TGTGCCAGCAGCCTGGGGGACAGCCCGAATCAGCCCCAGCATTTT. Residues: CASSLGDSPNQPQHF.

This chain links TRBV2 with TRBJ2-3; 9 bases line up with TRBD1. V trimming: 5 bases; J trimming: 2 bases; junction bases outside the gene matches: 5. Germline V lookup: CDR1 SNHLY, CDR2 FYNNEI. This CDR3 is built from 15 residues. The CDR3 region is CASSQDRGVTDTQYF. The CDR3 DNA reads as TGTGCCAGCAGTCAGGACAGGGGTGTCACAGATACGCAGTATTTT.

V and J are TRBV5-4 and TRBJ2-5; tentatively, D is TRBD1 (5 bases). Looked up from germline, CDR1 is SGHNT and CDR2 is YYREEE (reference sequence). This CDR3 has 15 residues. Deletions cut 3 bases from V and 0 bases from J, with 12 bases between. The DNA of the CDR3 is TGTGCCAGCAGCTCAATGACAGAAAACCAAGAGACCCAGTACTTC. Translated, it gives CASSSMTENQETQYF.

The chain uses TRBV6-5 and TRBJ2-5; 7 nucleotides line up with TRBD1. CDR1 and CDR2 from the germline V gene are MNHEY and SVGAGI. V lost 5 bases to trimming and J lost 5 bases; unmatched junction nucleotides: 8. The CDR3 is 14 amino acids. The chain's CDR3 is CASSLDRVEETQYF. CDR3 bases: TGTGCCAGCAGTCTAGACAGGGTAGAGGAGACCCAGTACTTC.

The chain has TRBV18 and TRBJ1-5; no firm D call. CDR3 length: 15 amino acids. V lost 2 bases to trimming and J lost 3 bases, with 11 bases between them. Germline-derived CDR1 and CDR2 are KGHSH and LQKENI. CDR3 coding DNA: TGTGCCAGCTCACCATTTCCAGGTCCCAATCAGCCCCAGCATTTT. Its translation is CASSPFPGPNQPQHF.

The V call is TRBV11-2, the J call TRBJ1-5; D is undetermined. CDR1 and CDR2 from the germline V gene are SGHAT and FQNNGV. The V end lost 5 bases, the J end lost 4 bases, and 9 bases lay between the germline ends. This CDR3 contains 13 residues. The CDR3 DNA sequence: TGTGCCAGCAGCCCGACGGCAAATCAGCCCCAGCATTTT. Translating gives CASSPTANQPQHF.

V is TRBV19 and J is TRBJ2-3; maybe TRBD1 (6 bases). This CDR3 comprises 14 residues. Between the trimmed V and J ends, which lost 3 bases and 0 bases, there was a span of 7 bases. Looked up from germline, CDR1 is LNHDA and CDR2 is SQIVND (reference sequence). CDR3 in DNA: TGTGCCAGTAGTATTGGACAGAGCACAGATACGCAGTATTTT. It yields the protein CASSIGQSTDTQYF.

This clone was observed a single time. The rearrangement links TRBV6-5 to TRBJ1-4, with D maybe TRBD1 (6 bases). The CDR3 has 15 residues. The germline gives CDR1 MNHEY, CDR2 SVGAGI. The V gene lost 6 bases and the J gene lost 3 bases, with 14 bases spanning the gap. CDR3 protein: CASRNMDRPNEKLFF. The CDR3 nucleotides are TGTGCCAGCAGAAATATGGACAGACCTAATGAAAAACTGTTTTTT.

This clone was counted once. The rearrangement uses TRBV7-2 and TRBJ2-1; 15 bases map to TRBD2. Germline assignment: CDR1 SGHTA and CDR2 FQGNSA. This CDR3 region has 15 residues. V shed 4 bases and J 9 bases; nucleotides not matched to a gene: 4. This CDR3 reads CASSSGLAGGTEQFF. CDR3 DNA: TGTGCCAGCAGCTCGGGACTAGCGGGGGGTACTGAGCAGTTCTTC.

The chain is built from TRBV10-3 and TRBJ2-7; D might be TRBD1 (6 bases). The CDR3 is 14 amino acids. Germline V CDR1 and CDR2: ENHRY, SYGVKD. With 10 bases removed from V and 0 bases from J, the gap between germline ends came to 16 bases. For the CDR3, the DNA is TGTGCCACCGAAACAGGGTCGAGCTCCTACGAGCAGTACTTC. Residues: CATETGSSSYEQYF.

The J gene is TRBJ1-1, the V gene TRBV18, with D maybe TRBD1 (5 bases). The CDR3 extends over 17 amino acids. Germline CDR1 and CDR2: KGHSH and LQKENI. Trimming cost V 3 bases and J 0 bases, with 17 bases left between them. CDR3 sequence (DNA): TGTGCCAGCTCACCCGGGTCTACAGGTACGATGAACACTGAAGCTTTCTTT. Its protein is CASSPGSTGTMNTEAFF. The complete variable domain, with remaining parts taken from reference TRBV18 and TRBJ1-1, reads NAGVMQNPRHLVRRRGQEARLRCSPMKGHSHVYWYRQLPEEGLKFMVYLQKENIIDESGMPKERFSAEFPKEGPSILRIQQVVRGDSAAYFCASSPGSTGTMNTEAFFGQGTRLTVV.